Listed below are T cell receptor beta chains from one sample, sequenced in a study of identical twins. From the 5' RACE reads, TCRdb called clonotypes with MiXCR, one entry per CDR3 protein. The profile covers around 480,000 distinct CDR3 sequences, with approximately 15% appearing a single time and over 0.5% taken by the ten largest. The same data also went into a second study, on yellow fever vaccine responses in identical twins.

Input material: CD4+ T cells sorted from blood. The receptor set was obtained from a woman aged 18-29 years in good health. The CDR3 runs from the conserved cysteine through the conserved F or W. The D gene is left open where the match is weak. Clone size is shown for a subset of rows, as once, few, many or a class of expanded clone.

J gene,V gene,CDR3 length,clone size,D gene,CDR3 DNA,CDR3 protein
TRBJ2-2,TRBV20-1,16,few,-,TGCAGTGCTAGAGATCCCGGGAGTGGGAGCACCGGGGAGCTGTTTTTT,CSARDPGSGSTGELFF
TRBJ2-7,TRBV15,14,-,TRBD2,TGTGCCACACAGTCCGGGACTAGCAGCGACGAGCAGTACTTC,CATQSGTSSDEQYF
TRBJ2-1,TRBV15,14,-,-,TGTGCCACCAGCAGAGATTCTAGAAACAATGAGCAGTTCTTC,CATSRDSRNNEQFF
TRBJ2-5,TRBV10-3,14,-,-,TGTGCCACGGGCTCGGGGCCCCAGGGGGAGACCCAGTACTTC,CATGSGPQGETQYF
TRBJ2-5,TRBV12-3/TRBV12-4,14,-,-,TGTGCCAGCAGGCCCCTGGGGTACCAAGAGACCCAGTACTTC,CASRPLGYQETQYF
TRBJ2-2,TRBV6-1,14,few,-,TGTGCCAGCAGGACCGGGCCATACACCGGGGAGCTGTTTTTT,CASRTGPYTGELFF
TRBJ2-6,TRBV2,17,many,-,TGTGCCAGCAGTGCGGCAGTGGGTAGCTCTGGGGCCAACGTCCTGACTTTC,CASSAAVGSSGANVLTF
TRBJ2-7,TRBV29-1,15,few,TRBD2,TGCAGCGCCTACGGGGGACTAGCGGGAGCCAGTGAGCAGTACTTC,CSAYGGLAGASEQYF
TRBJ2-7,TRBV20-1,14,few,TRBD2,TGCAGTGCTAGAGTGGGTAGCGGGTTCTACGAGCAGTACTTC,CSARVGSGFYEQYF
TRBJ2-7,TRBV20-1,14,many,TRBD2,TGCAGTGCTAGAGGGCTAGCGGGAGCCTACGAGCAGTACTTC,CSARGLAGAYEQYF
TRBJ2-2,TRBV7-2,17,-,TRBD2,TGTGCCAGCAGCTTAAGGCGGGGGGGCCCGAACACCGGGGAGCTGTTTTTT,CASSLRRGGPNTGELFF
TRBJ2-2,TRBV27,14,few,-,TGTGCCAGCAGTCGGTACCAGAACACCGGGGAGCTGTTTTTT,CASSRYQNTGELFF
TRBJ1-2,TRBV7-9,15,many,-,TGTGCCAGCCGCCACTCGGCTTCGGGGGCCTATGGCTACACCTTC,CASRHSASGAYGYTF
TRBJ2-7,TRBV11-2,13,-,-,TGTGCCAGCAGGGACGGGGGACAATACGAGCAGTACTTC,CASRDGGQYEQYF
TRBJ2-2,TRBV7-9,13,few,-,TGTGCTTCTTGGGACTCCAGCGGCGGGGAGCTGTTTTTT,CASWDSSGGELFF